A single sample is the source of the 19 T cell receptor beta chains below, sequenced in a study of T cell repertoires in aging, cancer and after chemotherapy. Peripheral blood genomic DNA, not sorted cells or RNA, was the template. Multiplex touch-down PCR with TRB-A/B primers amplified rearranged V-D-J TRB sequences. TCRdb reprocessed the multiplex PCR reads via MiXCR and lists one record per CDR3 protein. The sample has roughly 790 distinct CDR3 sequences, more than 25% seen once. What was sequenced was blood. All receptors come from a human donor with a blood cancer.

By share, this clonotype ranks as medium-sized. The chain has TRBV15 and TRBJ1-3, with D possibly matching TRBD1 (5 bases). The CDR3 is 16 amino acids. Deletions cut 2 bases from V and 0 bases from J, with 11 bases between. Germline V CDR1 and CDR2: LNHNV, YYDKDF (reference sequence). This CDR3 reads CATSRRGPSSGNTIYF. The CDR3 bases are TGTGCCACCAGCAGACGGGGACCGAGCTCTGGAAACACCATATATTTT.

About this clonotype: A read error may be the cause here, since a much bigger clone is one base away. V gene TRBV6-5 combines with J gene TRBJ1-2; D uncertain. CDR3 length: 15 residues. The V and J ends lost 0 bases and 4 bases respectively, with 12 bases between them. CDR1 is MNHEY, CDR2 SVGAGI, per germline. The CDR3 DNA sequence: TGTGCCAGCAGTTACTCGTTCCACGGTGGCTATGGCTACACCTTC. Its translation is CASSYSFHGGYGYTF.

Points on this clonotype: This could be a read error, since a much larger clone is one nucleotide away. The DNA for the CDR3 is TGTGCCTGGACTGTAATGGTTCCCTATGGCTACACCTTC. This translates into CAWTVMVPYGYTF. The chain joins TRBV30 to TRBJ1-2; D not certain. CDR3 length: 13 amino acids. Per germline, CDR1 GTSNPN and CDR2 SVGIG (reference sequence). Trimming pared 4 bases from V and 4 bases from J, leaving 13 bases between.

A note on this clonotype: This may stem from a read error, because a much larger clone lies one nucleotide away. This chain joins TRBV29-1 and TRBJ1-1; D is ambiguous. The CDR3 runs to 13 residues. Germline values: CDR1 SQVTM, CDR2 ANQGSEA. CDR3 in amino acids: CSVDSRGNTESFF. In DNA form, the CDR3 reads TGCAGCGTTGACTCTCGGGGAAACACTGAATCTTTCTTT.

This rearrangement joins TRBV4-1 to TRBJ2-6; TRBD1 might be the D (6 bases). From germline, CDR1 is MGHRA and CDR2 YSYEKL. V shed 5 bases and J shed 0 bases, with 17 bases lying between them. The CDR3 is made up of 18 amino acids. The CDR3 protein is CASSKDPQGFSGANVLTF. The DNA of the CDR3 is TGCGCCAGCAGCAAGGACCCACAGGGATTCTCTGGGGCCAACGTCCTGACTTTC.

This clonotype counts as large (0.1 to 1%). The genes are TRBV30 and TRBJ2-1; D is ambiguous. Trimming stripped 0 bases from V and 9 bases from J, with 6 bases between. CDR1 and CDR2 from the germline V gene are GTSNPN and SVGIG (reference sequence). This CDR3 is built from 11 residues. In DNA form, the CDR3 reads TGTGCCTGGAGTGTACTCGGTGAGCAGTTCTTC. This translates into CAWSVLGEQFF.

This clonotype turned up a few times. V and J are TRBV20-1 and TRBJ2-7, with 8 bases aligning to TRBD2. The V and J ends lost 0 bases and 6 bases, in that order; junction bases with no gene match: 7. CDR1 and CDR2 from the germline V gene are DFQATT and SNEGSKA (reference sequence). CDR3 length: 14 amino acids. DNA of the CDR3: TGCAGTGCTAGAGATCGAGGTCTAGCGGGCGAGCAGTACTTC. The encoded protein is CSARDRGLAGEQYF.

Comment on this clonotype: A read error is possible here, since a much larger clone lies one base away. CDR3 residues: CASSWGANFLTF. CDR3 in DNA: TGTGCCAGCAGTTGGGGGGCCAACTTCCTGACTTTC. The J gene is TRBJ2-6, the V gene TRBV27, with D perhaps being TRBD1 or TRBD2 (6 bases each). Germline V gene data show CDR1 as MNHEY and CDR2 as SMNVEV (reference sequence). The CDR3 loop spans 12 amino acids.

This rearrangement joins TRBV28 to TRBJ1-2, with TRBD1 matching over 7 bases. From germline, CDR1 is MDHEN and CDR2 SYDVKM. The CDR3 is 15 amino acids. J gave up 8 bases and V 6 bases, and 15 bases lay outside the gene matches. The CDR3 spells CASSPPDRRPGGYTF. The CDR3 bases are TGTGCCAGCAGCCCACCGGACAGGAGGCCCGGCGGCTACACCTTC.

This clonotype was counted between two and nine times. The J gene is TRBJ2-7, the V gene TRBV6-2 or TRBV6-3, with 10 bases aligning to TRBD1. The germline gives CDR1 MNHEY, CDR2 SVGEGT. V was clipped by 6 bases and J by 3 bases; unmatched bases: 5. CDR3 size: 14 residues. Written as DNA, the CDR3 is TGTGCCAGCAGACTGACAGGGGGCAGCTACGAGCAGTACTTC. It yields the protein CASRLTGGSYEQYF.

A note on this clonotype: This could be a read error, since a much larger clone is one nucleotide away. The chain employs TRBV29-1 and TRBJ1-5; no reliable D call. The ends were cut back, 4 bases at V and 4 bases at J, with 17 bases in the middle. The CDR3 extends over 15 amino acids. CDR1 and CDR2 (germline): SQVTM, ANQGSEA. The CDR3 nucleotides are TGCAGCGTTGCGACATGGGGATCGAAGAATCAGCCCCAGCATTTT. Its translation is CSVATWGSKNQPQHF.

By share, this clonotype ranks as medium-sized. The rearrangement links TRBV15 to TRBJ2-3; 8 nucleotides line up with TRBD2. CDR3 length: 16 amino acids. CDR1 and CDR2 from the germline V gene are LNHNV and YYDKDF (reference sequence). With V trimmed by 3 bases and J by 1 base, 6 bases remained unmatched. The CDR3 region is CATSRGLAGRTDTQYF. As DNA, the CDR3 is TGTGCCACCAGCAGGGGTTTAGCGGGGCGCACAGATACGCAGTATTTT.

By share, this clonotype ranks as large. The rearrangement uses TRBV6-5 and TRBJ2-7; D is ambiguous. Germline V gene lookup returns CDR1 MNHEY and CDR2 SVGAGI. Trimming took 5 bases from V and 1 from J, leaving 12 bases between them. The CDR3 extends over 14 amino acids. The CDR3 region has the DNA TGTGCCAGCAGTGACCGAGGACGGTCCTACGAGCAGTACTTC. It translates to CASSDRGRSYEQYF.

Notes on this clonotype: A much more abundant neighbour one base away suggests this may be a read error. The chain links TRBV7-6 to TRBJ2-7; TRBD2 is a possible D gene (7 bases). Germline lookup yields CDR1 SGHVS and CDR2 FNYEAQ. This CDR3 has 15 amino acids. Here the CDR3 reads CASSLGGGISYEKYF. For the CDR3, the DNA is TGTGCCAGCAGCTTGGGGGGGGGCATTTCCTACGAGAAGTACTTC.

This chain joins TRBV7-9 and TRBJ2-2; 7 bases are a match to TRBD2. The germline gives CDR1 SEHNR, CDR2 FQNEAQ (reference sequence). The CDR3 sequence is 20 residues long. The ends lost 0 bases at V and 3 bases at J; junction bases unmatched: 16. As DNA, the CDR3 is TGTGCCAGCAGCTTAGCGCAGGGTAACCGAGAGACTAGCTACACCGGGGAGCTGTTTTTT. It specifies CASSLAQGNRETSYTGELFF.

By sample fraction, this clonotype is medium-sized. The genes are TRBV5-3 and TRBJ2-2, with 8 positions matching TRBD1. TRBV5-3 is known as an ORF, though its function is uncertain. V lost 4 bases and J lost 4; bases outside the gene matches: 9. The CDR3 extends over 16 amino acids. The CDR3 sequence is CARSVGQGLATGELFF. CDR3 in DNA: TGTGCCAGAAGCGTCGGACAGGGCCTAGCCACCGGGGAGCTGTTTTTT.

This chain uses TRBV5-4 with TRBJ1-2, with TRBD1 identical over 7 bases. Germline lookup yields CDR1 SGHNT and CDR2 YYREEE (reference sequence). V lost 0 bases, J lost 3 bases, and 5 bases stayed unmatched. The CDR3 totals 15 residues. Here the CDR3 DNA reads TGTGCCAGCAGCTTGGGGGTGGGACAGCACTATGGCTACACCTTC. Its translation: CASSLGVGQHYGYTF.

The CDR3, as DNA: TGTGCCAGCAGCTTAGGTTCCGCGGACAGCCGATACGAGCAGTACTTC. As protein: CASSLGSADSRYEQYF. The chain links TRBV7-6 to TRBJ2-7; TRBD1 is a possible D gene (6 bases). The CDR3 has 16 amino acids. Deletions cut 1 base from V and 4 bases from J, with 17 bases between. CDR1 SGHVS and CDR2 FNYEAQ come from the germline V gene.

This chain links TRBV6-2 or TRBV6-3 with TRBJ2-5; TRBD2 might be the D (5 bases). CDR1 MNHEY and CDR2 SVGEGT come from the germline V gene. This CDR3 contains 15 residues. V lost 8 bases and J lost 4, with 20 bases in between. CDR3 coding DNA: TGTGCCAGCTGGCCCCGGACTCTAAGAATAGAGACCCAGTACTTC. It is translated as CASWPRTLRIETQYF.